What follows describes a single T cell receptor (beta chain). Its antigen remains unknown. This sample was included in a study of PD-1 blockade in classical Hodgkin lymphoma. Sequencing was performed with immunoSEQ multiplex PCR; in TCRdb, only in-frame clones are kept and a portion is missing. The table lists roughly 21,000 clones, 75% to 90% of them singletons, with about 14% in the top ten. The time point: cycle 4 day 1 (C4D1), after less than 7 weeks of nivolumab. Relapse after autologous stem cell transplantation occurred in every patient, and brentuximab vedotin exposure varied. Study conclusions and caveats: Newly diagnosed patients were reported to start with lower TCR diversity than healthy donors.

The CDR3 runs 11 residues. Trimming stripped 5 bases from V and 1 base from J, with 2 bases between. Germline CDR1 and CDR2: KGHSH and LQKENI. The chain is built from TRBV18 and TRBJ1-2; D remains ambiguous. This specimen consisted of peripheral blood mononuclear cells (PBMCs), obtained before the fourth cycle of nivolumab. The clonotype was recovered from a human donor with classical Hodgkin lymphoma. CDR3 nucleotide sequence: TGTGCCAGCTCATTTAACTATGGCTACACCTTC. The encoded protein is CASSFNYGYTF.